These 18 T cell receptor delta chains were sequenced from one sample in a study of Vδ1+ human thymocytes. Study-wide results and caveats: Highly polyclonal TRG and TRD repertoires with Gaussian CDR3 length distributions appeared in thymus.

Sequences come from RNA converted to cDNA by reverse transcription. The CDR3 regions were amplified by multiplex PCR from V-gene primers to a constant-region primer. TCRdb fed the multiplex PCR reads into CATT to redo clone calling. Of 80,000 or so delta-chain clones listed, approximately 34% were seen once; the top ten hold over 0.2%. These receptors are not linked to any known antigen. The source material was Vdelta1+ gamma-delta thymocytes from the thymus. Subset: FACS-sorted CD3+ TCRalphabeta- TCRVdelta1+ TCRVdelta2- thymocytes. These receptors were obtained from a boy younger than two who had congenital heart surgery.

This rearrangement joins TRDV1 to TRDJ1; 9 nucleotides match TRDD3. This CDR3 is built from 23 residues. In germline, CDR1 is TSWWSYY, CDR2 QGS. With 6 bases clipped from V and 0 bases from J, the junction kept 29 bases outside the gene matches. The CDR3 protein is CALGQLPHTPLVLGDLYTDKLIF. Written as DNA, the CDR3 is TGTGCTCTTGGCCAACTTCCCCATACCCCCCTTGTACTGGGGGACCTATACACCGATAAACTCATCTTT.

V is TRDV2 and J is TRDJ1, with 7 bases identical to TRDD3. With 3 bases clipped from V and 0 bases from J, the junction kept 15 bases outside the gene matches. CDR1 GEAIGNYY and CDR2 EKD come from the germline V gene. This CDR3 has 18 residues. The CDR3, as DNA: TGTGCCTGTGACCAGAAAACCTTAATGGGGGAATACACCGATAAACTCATCTTT. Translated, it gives CACDQKTLMGEYTDKLIF.

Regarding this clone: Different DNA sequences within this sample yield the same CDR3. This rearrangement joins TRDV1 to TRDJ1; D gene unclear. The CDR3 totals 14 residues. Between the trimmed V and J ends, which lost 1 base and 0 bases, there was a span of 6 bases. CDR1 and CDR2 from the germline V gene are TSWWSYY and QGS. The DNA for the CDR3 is TGTGCTCTTGGGGAACGCCGGTACACCGATAAACTCATCTTT. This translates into CALGERRYTDKLIF.

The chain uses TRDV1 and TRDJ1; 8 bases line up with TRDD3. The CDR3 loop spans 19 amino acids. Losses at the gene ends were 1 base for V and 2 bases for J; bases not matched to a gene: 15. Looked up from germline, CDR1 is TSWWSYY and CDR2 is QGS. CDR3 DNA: TGTGCTCTTGGGGAACGAAGGAACGAGGGATACGGGGGAACCGATAAACTCATCTTT. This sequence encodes CALGERRNEGYGGTDKLIF.

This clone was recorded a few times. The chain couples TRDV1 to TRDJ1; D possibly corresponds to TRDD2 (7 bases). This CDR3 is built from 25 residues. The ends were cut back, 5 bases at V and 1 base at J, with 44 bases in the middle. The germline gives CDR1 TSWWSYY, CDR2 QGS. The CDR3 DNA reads TGTGCTCTTGGGCCCTTCTTCGGGGATGGGTTCCTACAAAGGATACTAAGGGGATTCACCGATAAACTCATCTTT. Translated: CALGPFFGDGFLQRILRGFTDKLIF.

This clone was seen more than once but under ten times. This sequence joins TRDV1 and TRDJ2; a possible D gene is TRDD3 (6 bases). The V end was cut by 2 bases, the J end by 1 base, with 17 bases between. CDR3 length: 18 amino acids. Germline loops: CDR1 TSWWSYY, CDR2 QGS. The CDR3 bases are TGTGCTCTTGGGGAAATCTCGGGGGGAACGGGTTTGACAGCACAACTCTTCTTT. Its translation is CALGEISGGTGLTAQLFF.

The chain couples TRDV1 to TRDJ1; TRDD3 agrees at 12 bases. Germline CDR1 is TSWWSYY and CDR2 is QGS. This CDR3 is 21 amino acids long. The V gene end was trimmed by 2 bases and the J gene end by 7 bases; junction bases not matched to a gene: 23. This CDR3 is CALGEYTRSPTWGIREGKLIF. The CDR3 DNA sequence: TGTGCTCTTGGGGAATACACGAGGAGCCCCACCTGGGGGATACGAGAGGGTAAACTCATCTTT.

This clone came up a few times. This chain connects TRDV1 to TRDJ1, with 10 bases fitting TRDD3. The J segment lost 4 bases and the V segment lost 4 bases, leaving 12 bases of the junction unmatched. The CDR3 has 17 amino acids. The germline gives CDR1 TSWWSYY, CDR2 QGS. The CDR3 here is CALGAKGDTGYGDKLIF. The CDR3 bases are TGTGCTCTTGGGGCGAAGGGGGATACGGGGTATGGCGATAAACTCATCTTT.

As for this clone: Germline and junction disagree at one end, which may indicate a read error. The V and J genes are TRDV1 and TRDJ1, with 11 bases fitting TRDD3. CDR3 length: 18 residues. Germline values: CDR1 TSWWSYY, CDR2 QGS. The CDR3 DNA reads TGTGCTCTTGGGGAACAGACCCCCTGGGGGATACTTACCGATAACCTCATCTTT. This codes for CALGEQTPWGILTDNLIF.

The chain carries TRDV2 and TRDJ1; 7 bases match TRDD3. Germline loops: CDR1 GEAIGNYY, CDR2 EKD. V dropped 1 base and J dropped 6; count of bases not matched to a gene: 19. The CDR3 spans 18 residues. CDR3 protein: CACDTDPDFLGARYKLIF. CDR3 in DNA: TGTGCCTGTGACACGGACCCTGATTTCCTGGGGGCGAGATATAAACTCATCTTT.

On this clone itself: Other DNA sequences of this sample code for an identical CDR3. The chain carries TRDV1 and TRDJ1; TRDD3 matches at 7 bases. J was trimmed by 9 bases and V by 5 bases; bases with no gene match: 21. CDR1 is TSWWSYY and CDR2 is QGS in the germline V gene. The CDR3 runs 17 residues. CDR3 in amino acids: CALGMTMGDQLKWELIF. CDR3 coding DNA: TGTGCTCTTGGGATGACCATGGGGGACCAGCTTAAATGGGAACTCATCTTT.

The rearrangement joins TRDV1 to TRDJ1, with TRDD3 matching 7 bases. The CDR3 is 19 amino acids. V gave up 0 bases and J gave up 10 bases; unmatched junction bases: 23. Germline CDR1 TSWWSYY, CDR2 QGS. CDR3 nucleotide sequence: TGTGCTCTTGGGGAACTCCTTTACTGGGGACCGCCGTGGGGTACGGGACTCATCTTT. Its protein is CALGELLYWGPPWGTGLIF.

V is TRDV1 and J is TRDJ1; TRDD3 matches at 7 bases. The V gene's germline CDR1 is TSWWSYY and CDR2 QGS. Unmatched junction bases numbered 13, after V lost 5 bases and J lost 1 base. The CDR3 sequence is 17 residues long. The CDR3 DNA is TGTGCTCTTGGGTCGGAACTAAAGGGATACTGCACCGATAAACTCATCTTT. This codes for CALGSELKGYCTDKLIF.

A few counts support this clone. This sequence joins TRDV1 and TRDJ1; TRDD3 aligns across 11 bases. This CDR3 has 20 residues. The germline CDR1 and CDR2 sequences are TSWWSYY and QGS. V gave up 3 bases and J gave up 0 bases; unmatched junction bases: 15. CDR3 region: CALGDGRYWGISTYTDKLIF. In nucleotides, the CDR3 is TGTGCTCTTGGGGATGGTAGGTACTGGGGGATATCCACCTACACCGATAAACTCATCTTT.

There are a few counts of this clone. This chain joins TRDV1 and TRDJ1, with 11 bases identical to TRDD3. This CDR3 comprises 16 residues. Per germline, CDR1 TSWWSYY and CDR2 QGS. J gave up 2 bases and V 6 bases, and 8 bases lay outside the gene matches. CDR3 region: CALGNLGDTPTDKLIF. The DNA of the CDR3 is TGTGCTCTTGGAAATCTGGGGGATACCCCTACCGATAAACTCATCTTT.

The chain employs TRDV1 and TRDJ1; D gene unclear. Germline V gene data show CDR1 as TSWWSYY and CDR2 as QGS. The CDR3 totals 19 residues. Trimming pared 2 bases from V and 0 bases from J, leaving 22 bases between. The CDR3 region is CALGEVPRLPGPYTDKLIF. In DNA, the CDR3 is TGTGCTCTTGGGGAAGTCCCCCGTCTGCCAGGCCCCTACACCGATAAACTCATCTTT.

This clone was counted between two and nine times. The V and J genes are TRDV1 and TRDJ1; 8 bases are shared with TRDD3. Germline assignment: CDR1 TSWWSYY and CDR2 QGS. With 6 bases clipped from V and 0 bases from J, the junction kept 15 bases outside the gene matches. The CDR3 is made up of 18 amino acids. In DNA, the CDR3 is TGTGCTCTTGGTTGGTTACGCCTGGGGGAACATTACACCGATAAACTCATCTTT. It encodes CALGWLRLGEHYTDKLIF.

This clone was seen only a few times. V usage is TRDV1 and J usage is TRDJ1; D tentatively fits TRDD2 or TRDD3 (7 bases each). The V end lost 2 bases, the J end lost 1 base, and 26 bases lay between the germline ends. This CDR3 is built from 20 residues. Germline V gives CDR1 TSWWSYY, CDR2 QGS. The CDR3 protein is CALGEGSLPPLLGPTDKLIF. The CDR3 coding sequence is TGTGCTCTTGGGGAAGGATCCCTTCCTCCCCTACTGGGGCCCACCGATAAACTCATCTTT.